This T cell receptor (beta chain) was documented in a study of T cells in Graves' hyperthyroidism and ophthalmopathy. For ophthalmopathy patients, the Clinical Activity Score was at least 3 and the NOSPECS grade at least 4; duration was under 3 months. Lactation, pregnancy, other autoimmune disease or uncontrolled infection led to exclusion of patients. Study outcomes and limitations: Separating ophthalmopathy from stable hyperthyroidism was achieved by a 13 V-J model.

Amplified TCR beta CDR3 regions derived from RNA transcripts. HTBI primers were employed in a first-round RT-PCR of the TCR CDR3. MiXCR, applied by TCRdb to the multiplex PCR reads, yields one record per CDR3 protein. The repertoire holds about 330,000 distinct CDR3 sequences, with 12% to 15% as singletons. Trimming pared 8 bases from V and 2 bases from J, leaving 12 bases between. Germline V gene lookup returns CDR1 SNHLY and CDR2 FYNNEI. The CDR3 has 13 amino acids. In this sample, this clonotype turned up many times. Its antigen is undetermined. The origin of this receptor is a woman aged 40 to 55 with Graves' ophthalmopathy. Sequenced sample: blood. This chain connects TRBV2 to TRBJ2-5; weak D call: TRBD1 (5 bases). The CDR3 loop is CASVQELQETQYF. The CDR3 DNA reads as TGTGCCAGCGTACAGGAACTACAAGAGACCCAGTACTTC.